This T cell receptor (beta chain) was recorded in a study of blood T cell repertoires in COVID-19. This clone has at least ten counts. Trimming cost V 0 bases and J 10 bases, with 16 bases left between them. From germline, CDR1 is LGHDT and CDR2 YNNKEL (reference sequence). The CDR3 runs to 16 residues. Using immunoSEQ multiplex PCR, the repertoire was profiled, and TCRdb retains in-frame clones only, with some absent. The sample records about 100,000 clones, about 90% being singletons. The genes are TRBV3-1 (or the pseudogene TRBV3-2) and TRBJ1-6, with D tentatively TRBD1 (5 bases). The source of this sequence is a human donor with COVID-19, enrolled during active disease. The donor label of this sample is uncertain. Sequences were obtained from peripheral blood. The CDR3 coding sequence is TGTGCCAGCAGCCAAGATCTTCCAGGGAGCGGGTCACCCCTCCACTTT. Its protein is CASSQDLPGSGSPLHF.